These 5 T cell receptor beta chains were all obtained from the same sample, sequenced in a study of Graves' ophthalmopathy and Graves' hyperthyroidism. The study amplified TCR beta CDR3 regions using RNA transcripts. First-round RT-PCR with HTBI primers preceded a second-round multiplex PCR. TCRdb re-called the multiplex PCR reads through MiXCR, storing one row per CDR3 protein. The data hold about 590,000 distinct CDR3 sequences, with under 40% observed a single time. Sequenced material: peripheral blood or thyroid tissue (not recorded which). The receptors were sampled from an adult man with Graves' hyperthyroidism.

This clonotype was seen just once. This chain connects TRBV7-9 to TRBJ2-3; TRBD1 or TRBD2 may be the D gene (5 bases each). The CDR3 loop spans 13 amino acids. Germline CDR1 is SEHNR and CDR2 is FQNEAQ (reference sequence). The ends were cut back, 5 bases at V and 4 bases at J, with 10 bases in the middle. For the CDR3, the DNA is TGTGCCAGCAGCCCCGGGACCCCAGATACGCAGTATTTT. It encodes CASSPGTPDTQYF.

This chain's CDR3 is CASSLWAGSTGELFF. The CDR3 nucleotides are TGTGCCAGCAGCTTGTGGGCGGGAAGCACCGGGGAGCTGTTTTTT. The J gene is TRBJ2-2, the V gene TRBV5-4, with a possible D match to TRBD2 (6 bases). The germline V and J ends were trimmed by 1 base and 4 bases, with 11 bases remaining between them. The CDR3 is 15 amino acids. Germline-derived CDR1 and CDR2 are SGHNT and YYREEE (reference sequence).

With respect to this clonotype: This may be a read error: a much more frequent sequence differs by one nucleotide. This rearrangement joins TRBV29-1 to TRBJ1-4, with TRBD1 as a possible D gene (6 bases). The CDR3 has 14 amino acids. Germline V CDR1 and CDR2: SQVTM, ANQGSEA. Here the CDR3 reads CSVGTAPTKEKLFF. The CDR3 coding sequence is TGCAGCGTTGGGACAGCCCCAACTAAAGAAAAACTGTTTTTT.

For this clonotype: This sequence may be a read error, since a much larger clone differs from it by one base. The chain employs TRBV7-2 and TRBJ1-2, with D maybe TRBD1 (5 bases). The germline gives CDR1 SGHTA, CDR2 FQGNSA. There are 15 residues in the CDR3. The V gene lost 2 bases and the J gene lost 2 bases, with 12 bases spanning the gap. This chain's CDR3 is CASSLPGRENYGYTF. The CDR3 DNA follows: TGTGCCAGCAGCTTACCGGGACGTGAGAACTATGGCTACACCTTC. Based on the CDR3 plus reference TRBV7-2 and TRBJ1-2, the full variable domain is GAGVSQSPSNKVTEKGKDVELRCDPISGHTALYWYRQSLGQGLEFLIYFQGNSAPDKSGLPSDRFSAERTGGSVSTLTIQRTQQEDSAVYLCASSLPGRENYGYTFGSGTRLTVV.

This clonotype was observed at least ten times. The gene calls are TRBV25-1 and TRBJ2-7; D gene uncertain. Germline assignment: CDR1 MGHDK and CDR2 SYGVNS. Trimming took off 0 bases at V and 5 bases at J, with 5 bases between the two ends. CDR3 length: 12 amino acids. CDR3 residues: CASSEYLNEQYF. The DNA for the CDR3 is TGTGCCAGCAGTGAATATCTCAACGAGCAGTACTTC.